This entry describes one T cell receptor (beta chain). The antigen remains unidentified. The data were obtained in a study of T-cell reconstitution after alpha-beta-depleted transplantation in children. General observations from the study: Alpha-beta T cells present about two months after transplant were reported to originate from several hundred expanded graft clones.

This CDR3 has 15 residues. The V gene's germline CDR1 is SGDLS and CDR2 YYNGEE. V dropped 4 bases and J dropped 4 bases, with 15 bases sitting between them. A TCRbeta library incorporating unique molecular identifiers was prepared. TCRdb re-analysed the PCR reads in MiXCR, keeping a single row per CDR3 protein. The sample lists about 600,000 distinct CDR3 sequences, 13% occurring once. The chain carries TRBV9 and TRBJ2-1; maybe TRBD2 (6 bases). The sequence was obtained from a male patient aged 10 to 17 who had a stem cell transplant for acute myeloid leukemia, so the T cells may come from the graft donor. Sample: PBMCs, mostly from graft donor cells, taken 360 days after TCRalphabeta/CD19-depleted stem cell transplant. In DNA, the CDR3 is TGTGCCAGCAGCTCTAGCGCGGCCCCTTACAATGAGCAGTTCTTC. It codes for CASSSSAAPYNEQFF.